The 5 T cell receptor beta chains presented below share a single source sample, sequenced in a study of response to subunit inactivated influenza vaccine. TCRdb re-called the RT-PCR reads with MiXCR, one entry per CDR3 protein. The sample records 450,000 to 600,000 distinct CDR3 sequences, approximately 7.3% being singletons. The source was PBMCs from blood, collected less than 30 months after vaccination. Every receptor here comes from a man aged 50-75 years who received an inactivated influenza vaccine.

This sequence joins TRBV28 and TRBJ2-1; a weak D match, TRBD1 (6 bases). The CDR3 covers 15 residues. Germline V gene data show CDR1 as MDHEN and CDR2 as SYDVKM. Trimming removed 6 bases from V and 4 bases from J, with 16 bases in between. The CDR3 region is CASRISGGQYNEQFF. CDR3 nucleotide sequence: TGTGCCAGCAGAATATCAGGAGGACAGTACAATGAGCAGTTCTTC.

V and J are TRBV7-2 and TRBJ1-2; the D is unclear. Between the trimmed V and J ends, which lost 2 bases and 2 bases, there was a span of 9 bases. CDR3 length: 14 residues. Germline V gene data show CDR1 as SGHTA and CDR2 as FQGNSA. The CDR3: CASSLYSPNYGYTF. In nucleotides, the CDR3 is TGTGCCAGCAGCTTATATTCTCCCAACTATGGCTACACCTTC.

A few counts support this clonotype. The chain joins TRBV28 to TRBJ1-4; D is unresolved. This CDR3 spans 16 amino acids. The V gene's germline CDR1 is MDHEN and CDR2 SYDVKM. Trimming cost V 1 base and J 0 bases, with 9 bases left between them. CDR3 loop: CASSLLHFATNEKLFF. CDR3 in DNA: TGTGCCAGCAGTTTATTACATTTTGCAACTAATGAAAAACTGTTTTTT.

This clonotype was observed many times. This sequence joins TRBV10-3 and TRBJ1-1; D uncertain. V lost 8 bases to trimming and J lost 2 bases, with 15 bases between them. The germline gives CDR1 ENHRY, CDR2 SYGVKD. The CDR3 loop spans 14 amino acids. The CDR3 protein is CAIGVTRDNTEAFF. The CDR3 DNA is TGTGCCATCGGGGTGACCCGAGACAACACTGAAGCTTTCTTT.

At least ten counts were recorded for this clonotype. The V gene is TRBV18, the J gene TRBJ1-6, with 9 bases lining up with TRBD1. Germline CDR1 reads KGHSH; CDR2 reads LQKENI. V lost 0 bases and J lost 7; bases outside the gene matches: 4. The CDR3 is made up of 16 amino acids. The CDR3 reads CASSPPGQGRNSPLHF. The CDR3 DNA follows: TGTGCCAGCTCACCACCTGGACAGGGGCGCAATTCACCCCTCCACTTT.